This T cell receptor (beta chain) is drawn from a study of blood T cell repertoires in COVID-19. Study context: PBMCs, B-cell-depleted T cells, or T cells provided the cDNA or gDNA that made up the material.

This clone was counted between two and nine times. This table comes from immunoSEQ multiplex PCR, and its TCRdb copy is limited to in-frame clones, with some not included. The table shows 150,000 to 200,000 clones, with nearly 80% occurring only once. The origin of this receptor is a man in his sixties who had been exposed to COVID-19. The source material was PBMCs or T cells enriched from blood (not recorded which).

CDR3 coding DNA: TGTGCCAGTAGTATTGGGCGCCAGATCAATCAGCCCCAGCATTTT. Amino acids: CASSIGRQINQPQHF. V gene TRBV19 combines with J gene TRBJ1-5; D is unclear. Germline V gives CDR1 LNHDA, CDR2 SQIVND (reference sequence). V was cut by 3 bases and J by 3 bases, with 12 bases left in between. CDR3 size: 15 residues.